One sample yielded the 31 T cell receptor beta chains listed below, sequenced in a study of identical twins. TCRdb passed the 5' RACE reads through MiXCR, listing each CDR3 protein once. This table has under 300,000 distinct CDR3 sequences, approximately 11% appearing once. This same sample was also part of a study on yellow fever vaccine responses in identical twins.

Material: memory (CD45RO+) T cells sorted from blood. These receptors all stem from a woman between 18 and 30 years old in good health.

This clonotype was picked up a small number of times. The chain couples TRBV12-3 or TRBV12-4 to TRBJ2-2; D uncertain. V dropped 5 bases and J dropped 5 bases, with 18 bases sitting between them. The CDR3 totals 16 residues. The CDR3 here is CASSDTSHTGTGELFF. The CDR3 DNA sequence: TGTGCCAGCAGTGACACCTCTCACACGGGTACCGGGGAGCTGTTTTTT.

This chain connects TRBV18 to TRBJ1-4; 7 nucleotides align to TRBD1. V lost 3 bases, J lost 7 bases, and 11 bases stayed unmatched. CDR3 length: 16 amino acids. Germline V gene lookup returns CDR1 KGHSH and CDR2 LQKENI. DNA for the CDR3: TGTGCCAGCTCACCTACAGGGGACGCGTTTGGTGAAAAACTGTTTTTT. Encoded protein: CASSPTGDAFGEKLFF.

In this sample, this clonotype turned up a few times. The chain joins TRBV2 to TRBJ2-5; D call uncertain. CDR1 SNHLY and CDR2 FYNNEI come from the germline V gene. V lost 6 bases, J lost 7 bases, and 12 bases lay in between. There are 12 residues in the CDR3. The CDR3 region is CASRGERLTQYF. The CDR3 bases are TGTGCCAGCAGGGGCGAGAGACTGACCCAGTACTTC. The whole variable domain, remainder taken from reference TRBV2 and TRBJ2-5, is EPEVTQTPSHQVTQMGQEVILRCVPISNHLYFYWYRQILGQKVEFLVSFYNNEISEKSEIFDDQFSVERPDGSNFTLKIRSTKLEDSAMYFCASRGERLTQYFGPGTRLLVL.

The genes are TRBV3-1 and TRBJ2-7; possible D gene TRBD1, 5 bases. Deletions cut 4 bases from V and 2 bases from J, with 18 bases between. The CDR3 has 16 amino acids. In germline, CDR1 is LGHDT, CDR2 YNNKEL (reference sequence). The CDR3 is CASSLRKTGPTYEQYF. Here the CDR3 DNA reads TGTGCCAGCAGCCTTAGGAAAACAGGTCCGACCTACGAGCAGTACTTC.

This clonotype has just a few counts. This sequence joins TRBV6-4 and TRBJ1-1, with TRBD1 identical over 8 bases. Germline trimming cut 3 bases from V and 5 bases from J; bases unmatched to any gene: 5. The CDR3 contains 14 residues. Germline V gene lookup returns CDR1 MRHNA and CDR2 SNTAGT. In nucleotides, the CDR3 is TGTGCCAGCAGTGAGCAGGGGGCGAGAACTGAAGCTTTCTTT. Its translation: CASSEQGARTEAFF.

The chain couples TRBV21-1 to TRBJ1-3; no DNA check was done on the table's D call, TRBD1. TRBV21-1 is a documented pseudogene. The CDR3 totals 15 residues. The DNA of the CDR3 is TGTGCCAGCACTCGCCGGACAGGGGGCTGTTACACCATATATTTT. The encoded protein is CASTRRTGGCYTIYF.

A few counts support this clonotype. V usage is TRBV10-3 and J usage is TRBJ2-3; a possible D gene is TRBD1 (5 bases). The CDR3 is 12 residues long. The V gene's germline CDR1 is ENHRY and CDR2 SYGVKD. Trimming left V 6 bases short and J 9 bases short, with 13 bases between. The CDR3 nucleotides read TGTGCCATCAGCACGACAGAAAGCACGCAGTATTTT. It encodes CAISTTESTQYF.

The table lists this clonotype with many counts. J is TRBJ2-5 and V is TRBV11-2; a weak D match, TRBD2 (6 bases). Germline CDR1 is SGHAT and CDR2 is FQNNGV. V gave up 6 bases and J gave up 5 bases, with 13 bases separating them. This CDR3 is built from 13 residues. CDR3 DNA: TGTGCCAGCAGTTTGAGAGGGAGGGAGACCCAGTACTTC. This sequence encodes CASSLRGRETQYF.

This chain connects TRBV28 to TRBJ2-2, with TRBD1 identical over 7 bases. V lost 7 bases to trimming and J lost 14 bases; unmatched junction nucleotides: 10. Germline CDR1 is MDHEN and CDR2 is SYDVKM. The CDR3 totals 12 residues. CDR3 sequence: CASTRGLLNLFF. The CDR3 bases are TGTGCCAGCACGAGGGGGCTTCTGAATCTGTTTTTT. Together with reference TRBV28 and TRBJ2-2, the CDR3 gives the full variable domain: DVKVTQSSRYLVKRTGEKVFLECVQDMDHENMFWYRQDPGLGLRLIYFSYDVKMKEKGDIPEGYSVSREKKERFSLILESASTNQTSMYLCASTRGLLNLFFGEGSRLTVL.

There are a few counts of this clonotype. The chain carries TRBV6-2 or TRBV6-3 and TRBJ2-1, with D possibly matching TRBD2 (5 bases). Germline CDR1 MNHEY, CDR2 SVGEGT. CDR3 size: 15 residues. Trimming left V 0 bases short and J 2 bases short, with 8 bases between. In DNA form, the CDR3 reads TGTGCCAGCAGTTACTCTGGCGGGCCCTACAATGAGCAGTTCTTC. It translates to CASSYSGGPYNEQFF.

This clonotype turned up a few times. The chain links TRBV20-1 to TRBJ2-3; TRBD2 matches 14 bases. The J segment lost 4 bases and the V segment lost 7 bases, leaving 13 bases of the junction unmatched. Per the germline V gene, CDR1 is DFQATT and CDR2 is SNEGSKA (reference sequence). The CDR3 has 17 residues. The CDR3 coding sequence is TGCAGTGTTCCGGGACTAGCGGGAGCTTTGGGCCCAGATACGCAGTATTTT. Residues: CSVPGLAGALGPDTQYF.

The gene calls are TRBV7-6 and TRBJ2-7; 7 bases fit TRBD1. Germline V gene sequence: CDR1 SGHVS, CDR2 FNYEAQ. Trimming took 4 bases from V and 12 from J; bases not matched to a gene: 18. The CDR3 has 15 amino acids. In DNA, the CDR3 is TGTGCCAGCAGCTCCCCAGGGGAGAGACAGGGTCGTCTGTACTTC. Amino acid sequence: CASSSPGERQGRLYF.

This chain uses TRBV28 with TRBJ2-7; TRBD2 is a possible D gene (7 bases). The CDR3 totals 14 residues. In germline, CDR1 is MDHEN, CDR2 SYDVKM. The ends were cut back, 5 bases at V and 2 bases at J, with 13 bases in the middle. CDR3 sequence reads: CASSRAGATYEQYF. The CDR3 DNA reads TGTGCCAGCAGTAGGGCGGGGGCAACCTACGAGCAGTACTTC.

This CDR3 is CASSRGGAQETQYF. The CDR3 DNA sequence: TGTGCCAGCAGCCGAGGGGGAGCTCAAGAGACCCAGTACTTC. This chain uses TRBV7-2 with TRBJ2-5, with TRBD1 as a possible D gene (6 bases). Deletions cut 5 bases from V and 2 bases from J, with 12 bases between. The CDR3 has 14 residues. Germline assignment: CDR1 SGHTA and CDR2 FQGNSA.

This clonotype came up a few times. The V call is TRBV20-1, the J call TRBJ2-2, with D perhaps TRBD2 (6 bases). V lost 7 bases and J lost 0, with 9 bases in between. Germline V gene sequence: CDR1 DFQATT, CDR2 SNEGSKA (reference sequence). This CDR3 is 13 amino acids long. Written as DNA, the CDR3 is TGCAGTGTCCCTAGCGCGAACACCGGGGAGCTGTTTTTT. Its protein product is CSVPSANTGELFF.

This clonotype was counted many times. The chain recombines TRBV24-1 with TRBJ2-5, with D perhaps matching TRBD1 (5 bases). The CDR3 loop spans 15 amino acids. The V end was cut by 1 base, the J end by 4 bases, with 12 bases between. Germline V gene lookup returns CDR1 KGHDR and CDR2 SFDVKD. CDR3 residues: CATSDFSQGRETQYF. The CDR3, as DNA: TGTGCCACCAGTGATTTCTCGCAGGGTAGAGAGACCCAGTACTTC.

This clonotype was detected only a few times. The V and J genes are TRBV10-3 and TRBJ1-6, with D uncertain. Germline V lookup: CDR1 ENHRY, CDR2 SYGVKD. CDR3 size: 16 residues. V gave up 6 bases and J gave up 5 bases, with 17 bases separating them. Here the CDR3 DNA reads TGTGCCATCAGCTACGGAGGAGACCCGAATAATTCACCCCTCCACTTT. Its protein is CAISYGGDPNNSPLHF.

Many counts were recorded for this clonotype. This sequence joins TRBV12-3 or TRBV12-4 and TRBJ2-7, with 9 bases matching TRBD2. There are 15 residues in the CDR3. Unmatched junction bases numbered 11, after V lost 5 bases and J lost 6 bases. The DNA of the CDR3 is TGTGCCAGCAGTCCTATGGCGGGGGGGTTGAGCGAGCAGTACTTC. It specifies CASSPMAGGLSEQYF.

The chain combines TRBV29-1 with TRBJ2-3, with 9 bases matching TRBD2. Germline V gives CDR1 SQVTM, CDR2 ANQGSEA. Trimming removed 1 base from V and 0 bases from J; junction bases left unmatched: 2. The CDR3 loop spans 15 amino acids. CDR3 DNA: TGCAGCGTTGAAGGCCTAGCGGGGAGCACAGATACGCAGTATTTT. As protein: CSVEGLAGSTDTQYF.

V and J are TRBV6-2 or TRBV6-3 and TRBJ2-7; 10 bases are a match to TRBD1. CDR1 is MNHEY and CDR2 is SVGEGT in the germline V gene. This CDR3 is built from 15 residues. The V gene end was trimmed by 6 bases and the J gene end by 2 bases; junction bases not matched to a gene: 7. CDR3 residues: CASRKGTGDTYEQYF. In DNA, the CDR3 is TGTGCCAGCAGGAAAGGGACAGGGGACACCTACGAGCAGTACTTC.

This clonotype was recorded a few times. The chain links TRBV11-3 to TRBJ2-1, with a weak D call TRBD2 (5 bases). Trimming took 9 bases from V and 0 from J, leaving 9 bases between them. CDR1 is SGHNT and CDR2 is YENEEA in the germline V gene. The length of the CDR3 is 13 residues. This chain's CDR3 is CARPRASYNEQFF. The CDR3 DNA reads TGTGCCAGACCGAGGGCCTCCTACAATGAGCAGTTCTTC.

The rearrangement links TRBV7-2 to TRBJ1-1; 8 bases match TRBD1. The germline CDR1 and CDR2 sequences are SGHTA and FQGNSA. V lost 4 bases and J lost 5; bases outside the gene matches: 3. The CDR3 totals 13 residues. The CDR3 region is CASSSHRGTEAFF. The CDR3 region has the DNA TGTGCCAGCAGCTCCCACAGGGGGACTGAAGCTTTCTTT.

This clonotype was picked up many times. This sequence joins TRBV5-1 and TRBJ2-5; tentatively, D is TRBD2 (6 bases). V gave up 1 base and J gave up 4 bases, with 8 bases separating them. Germline V CDR1 and CDR2: SGHRS, YFSETQ. The CDR3 sequence is 13 residues long. The CDR3 here is CASSLSGVETQYF. The CDR3 bases are TGCGCCAGCAGCTTGTCGGGAGTAGAGACCCAGTACTTC.

This chain joins TRBV7-8 and TRBJ1-5; perhaps TRBD1 as D (5 bases). The CDR3 sequence is 15 residues long. The ends were cut back, 2 bases at V and 5 bases at J, with 13 bases in the middle. Germline V gives CDR1 SGHVS, CDR2 FQNEAQ. The CDR3 DNA reads TGTGCCAGCAGCTTATCTCCAGGGAGAGATCAGCCCCAGCATTTT. Protein: CASSLSPGRDQPQHF.

This clonotype was found a few times. V is TRBV5-5 and J is TRBJ2-5, with unresolved D. CDR1 is SGHKS and CDR2 is YYEKEE in the germline V gene (reference sequence). V lost 5 bases to trimming and J lost 4 bases, with 21 bases between them. The CDR3 is made up of 16 amino acids. The CDR3 reads CASRTRATKSGETQYF. The CDR3 bases are TGTGCCAGCAGAACCCGGGCCACAAAGTCCGGAGAGACCCAGTACTTC. The full variable domain, completed using reference TRBV5-5 and TRBJ2-5, is DAGVTQSPTHLIKTRGQQVTLRCSPISGHKSVSWYQQVLGQGPQFIFQYYEKEERGRGNFPDRFSARQFPNYSSELNVNALLLGDSALYLCASRTRATKSGETQYFGPGTRLLVL.

This clonotype came up many times. J is TRBJ2-1 and V is TRBV6-5; 14 nucleotides align to TRBD2. V gave up 5 bases and J gave up 0 bases; unmatched junction bases: 3. CDR1 MNHEY and CDR2 SVGAGI come from the germline V gene. This CDR3 spans 17 amino acids. The CDR3 spells CASSPGTSGSSYNEQFF. The CDR3 bases are TGTGCCAGCAGTCCTGGGACTAGCGGGAGCTCCTACAATGAGCAGTTCTTC.

This clonotype was observed a handful of times. CDR3 DNA: TGTGCCAGCAGTGAGGATAACGAGCAGTACTTC. Its translation: CASSEDNEQYF. V usage is TRBV2 and J usage is TRBJ2-7; D is ambiguous. V lost 3 bases and J lost 5, with 5 bases in between. The CDR3 has 11 residues. Germline lookup yields CDR1 SNHLY and CDR2 FYNNEI.

This clonotype showed up many times. The rearrangement uses TRBV6-1 and TRBJ1-2; TRBD1 matches 7 bases. V was clipped by 5 bases and J by 1 base; unmatched bases: 7. The CDR3 length is 15 residues. Germline lookup yields CDR1 MNHNS and CDR2 SASEGT. CDR3 sequence: CASSQTAGGNYGYTF. The CDR3 DNA reads as TGTGCCAGCAGTCAAACCGCAGGGGGTAACTATGGCTACACCTTC.

The chain is built from TRBV12-3 or TRBV12-4 and TRBJ2-1, with D possibly called TRBD1 or TRBD2 (5 bases each). The CDR3 runs to 15 residues. V was shortened by 4 bases and J by 0 bases, with 10 bases between the two germline ends. CDR3 DNA sequence: TGTGCCAGCAGTTGGCAGGGAGTCTCCTACAATGAGCAGTTCTTC. Translated, it gives CASSWQGVSYNEQFF.

The gene calls are TRBV11-2 and TRBJ2-7, with no clear D. This CDR3 contains 14 residues. V lost 2 bases to trimming and J lost 7 bases, with 15 bases between them. Per the germline V gene, CDR1 is SGHAT and CDR2 is FQNNGV. The CDR3 is CASSLSGALGEQYF. DNA for the CDR3: TGTGCCAGCAGCTTATCAGGAGCCCTCGGAGAGCAGTACTTC.

This clonotype has ten or more counts. The V call is TRBV5-1, the J call TRBJ2-1, with a possible D match to TRBD2 (6 bases). The ends were cut back, 0 bases at V and 0 bases at J, with 16 bases in the middle. Germline assignment: CDR1 SGHRS and CDR2 YFSETQ. This CDR3 has 18 residues. The CDR3 loop reads CASSLVTVLASSYNEQFF. The CDR3, as DNA: TGCGCCAGCAGCTTGGTGACTGTTCTAGCGAGCTCCTACAATGAGCAGTTCTTC.